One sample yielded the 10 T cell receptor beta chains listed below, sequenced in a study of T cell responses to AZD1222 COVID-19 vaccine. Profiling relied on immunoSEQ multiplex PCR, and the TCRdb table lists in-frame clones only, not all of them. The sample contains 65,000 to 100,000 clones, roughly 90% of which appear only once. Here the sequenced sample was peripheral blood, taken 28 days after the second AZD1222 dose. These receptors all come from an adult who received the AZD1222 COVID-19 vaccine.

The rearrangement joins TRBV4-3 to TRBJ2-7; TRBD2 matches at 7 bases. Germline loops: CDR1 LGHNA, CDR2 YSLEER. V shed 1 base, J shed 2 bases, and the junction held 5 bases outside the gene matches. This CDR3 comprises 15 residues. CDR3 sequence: CASSQGLAETYEQYF. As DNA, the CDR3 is TGCGCCAGCAGCCAAGGACTAGCCGAGACCTACGAGCAGTACTTC.

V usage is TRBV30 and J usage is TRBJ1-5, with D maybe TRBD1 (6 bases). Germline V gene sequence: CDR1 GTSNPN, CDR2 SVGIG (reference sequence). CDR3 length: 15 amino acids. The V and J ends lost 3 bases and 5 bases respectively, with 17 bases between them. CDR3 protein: CAWSAPTGPHQPQHF. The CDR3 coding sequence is TGTGCCTGGAGCGCCCCGACAGGTCCCCATCAGCCCCAGCATTTT.

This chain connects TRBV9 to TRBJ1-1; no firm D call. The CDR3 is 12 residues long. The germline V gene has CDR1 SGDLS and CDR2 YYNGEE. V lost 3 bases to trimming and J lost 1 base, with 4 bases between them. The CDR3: CASSGGNTEAFF. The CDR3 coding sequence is TGTGCCAGCAGCGGAGGGAACACTGAAGCTTTCTTT.

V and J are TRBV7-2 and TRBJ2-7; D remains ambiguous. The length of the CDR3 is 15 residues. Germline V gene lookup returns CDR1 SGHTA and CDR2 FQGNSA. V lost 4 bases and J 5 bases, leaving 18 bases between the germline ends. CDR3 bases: TGTGCCAGCAGCTCCGGTCCCACCCGCCGCAACGAGCAGTACTTC. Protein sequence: CASSSGPTRRNEQYF.

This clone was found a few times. CDR3 in amino acids: CASSYLRTMITGELFF. CDR3 bases: TGTGCCAGCAGTTATCTCCGGACAATGATCACCGGGGAGCTGTTTTTT. V and J are TRBV6-5 and TRBJ2-2, with a tentative D call TRBD1 (5 bases). Germline lookup yields CDR1 MNHEY and CDR2 SVGAGI. The length of the CDR3 is 16 residues. Deletions cut 3 bases from V and 4 bases from J, with 15 bases between.

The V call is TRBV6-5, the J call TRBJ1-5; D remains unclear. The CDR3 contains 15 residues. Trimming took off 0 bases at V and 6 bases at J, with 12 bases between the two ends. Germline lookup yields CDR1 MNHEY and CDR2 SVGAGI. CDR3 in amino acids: CASSYSIYERQPQHF. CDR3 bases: TGTGCCAGCAGTTACTCCATCTATGAACGTCAGCCCCAGCATTTT.

The CDR3 coding sequence is TGTGCCAGCAGCCAAGACCCCCGGAGGCGGAGGGGGTACGAGCAGTACTTC. The encoded protein is CASSQDPRRRRGYEQYF. The J gene is TRBJ2-7, the V gene TRBV3-1 (or the pseudogene TRBV3-2); perhaps D is TRBD1 or TRBD2 (6 bases each). The CDR3 consists of 17 residues. Germline CDR1 LGHDT, CDR2 YNNKEL (reference sequence). V dropped 0 bases and J dropped 4 bases, with 19 bases sitting between them.

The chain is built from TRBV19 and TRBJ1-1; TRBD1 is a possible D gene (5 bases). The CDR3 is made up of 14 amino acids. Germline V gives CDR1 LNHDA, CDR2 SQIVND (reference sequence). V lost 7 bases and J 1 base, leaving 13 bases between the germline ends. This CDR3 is CASTHGTGNTEAFF. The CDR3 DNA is TGTGCCAGTACACACGGGACGGGGAACACTGAAGCTTTCTTT.

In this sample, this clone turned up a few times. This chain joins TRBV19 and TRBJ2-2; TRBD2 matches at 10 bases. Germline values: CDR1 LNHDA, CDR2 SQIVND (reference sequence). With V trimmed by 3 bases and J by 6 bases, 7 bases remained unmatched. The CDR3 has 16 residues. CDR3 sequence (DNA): TGTGCCAGTAGTATGGGGCTAGCGGGAGTAGCCGGGGAGCTGTTTTTT. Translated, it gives CASSMGLAGVAGELFF.

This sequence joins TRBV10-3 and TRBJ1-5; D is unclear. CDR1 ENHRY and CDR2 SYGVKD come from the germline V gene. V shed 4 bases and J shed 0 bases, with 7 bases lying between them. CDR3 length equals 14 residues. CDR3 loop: CAISALSSNQPQHF. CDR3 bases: TGTGCCATCAGTGCTCTAAGTAGCAATCAGCCCCAGCATTTT.